One sample yielded the 9 T cell receptor beta chains listed below, sequenced in a study of shared clonotypes between healthy human individuals. The repertoire was sequenced with immunoSEQ multiplex PCR; TCRdb's copy has only in-frame clones and lacks some. The sample holds approximately 940,000 clones, approximately 76% seen once. The sequenced sample was memory CD4+ T cells sorted from blood. Subset of the sample: CD45RA-negative fraction. Source of these receptors: a man aged 18 to 29 in good health.

This chain uses TRBV2 with TRBJ2-7, with a possible D match to TRBD1 (5 bases). Germline V gives CDR1 SNHLY, CDR2 FYNNEI. The germline V and J ends were trimmed by 3 bases and 11 bases, with 14 bases remaining between them. The CDR3 sequence is 12 residues long. The CDR3 sequence is CASSDLQGTKYF. CDR3 nucleotides: TGTGCCAGCAGTGACCTCCAGGGTACAAAGTACTTC.

The rearrangement links TRBV5-1 to TRBJ1-2, with 9 nucleotides matching TRBD1. Per the germline V gene, CDR1 is SGHRS and CDR2 is YFSETQ. The ends lost 7 bases at V and 7 bases at J; junction bases unmatched: 11. This CDR3 has 14 residues. The CDR3: CASHLGGQGFGYTF. In nucleotides, the CDR3 is TGCGCCAGCCACCTGGGCGGACAGGGGTTTGGCTACACCTTC.

This clone was seen a single time. The genes are TRBV11-2 and TRBJ1-2; tentatively, D is TRBD1 (5 bases). The length of the CDR3 is 16 residues. The V gene lost 1 base and the J gene lost 8 bases, with 20 bases spanning the gap. The germline V gene encodes CDR1 SGHAT and CDR2 FQNNGV. This CDR3 is CASSLAPRGSKEGYTF. The CDR3 coding sequence is TGTGCCAGCAGCTTAGCCCCCCGGGGGAGCAAGGAGGGCTACACCTTC. Based on the CDR3 plus reference TRBV11-2 and TRBJ1-2, the full variable domain is EAGVAQSPRYKIIEKRQSVAFWCNPISGHATLYWYQQILGQGPKLLIQFQNNGVVDDSQLPKDRFSAERLKGVDSTLKIQPAKLEDSAVYLCASSLAPRGSKEGYTFGSGTRLTVV.

This clone appeared once. The gene calls are TRBV29-1 and TRBJ1-1; D gene unclear. V lost 6 bases to trimming and J lost 0 bases, with 17 bases between them. The CDR3 has 15 amino acids. Germline CDR1 reads SQVTM; CDR2 reads ANQGSEA. Here the CDR3 DNA reads TGCAGCGTCGGGAAACACCCTGTCATGAACACTGAAGCTTTCTTT. This encodes CSVGKHPVMNTEAFF. Based on the CDR3 plus reference TRBV29-1 and TRBJ1-1, the full variable domain is SAVISQKPSRDICQRGTSLTIQCQVDSQVTMMFWYRQQPGQSLTLIATANQGSEATYESGFVIDKFPISRPNLTFSTLTVSNMSPEDSSIYLCSVGKHPVMNTEAFFGQGTRLTVV.

This clone was observed a handful of times. This rearrangement joins TRBV19 to TRBJ1-1; 12 nucleotides match TRBD1. CDR1 and CDR2 from the germline V gene are LNHDA and SQIVND (reference sequence). The CDR3 is 14 residues long. The junction had 6 bases not matched to a gene; V was cut back by 6 bases and J by 7 bases. The CDR3 sequence: CASSSGTGGVEAFF. The CDR3 DNA reads TGTGCCAGTAGCTCCGGGACAGGGGGCGTTGAAGCTTTCTTT. The full variable domain, its missing parts supplied by reference TRBV19 and TRBJ1-1, is DGGITQSPKYLFRKEGQNVTLSCEQNLNHDAMYWYRQDPGQGLRLIYYSQIVNDFQKGDIAEGYSVSREKKESFPLTVTSAQKNPTAFYLCASSSGTGGVEAFFGQGTRLTVV.

The rearrangement joins TRBV19 to TRBJ1-2, with 12 positions matching TRBD1. The CDR3 is 14 amino acids. The trim removed 6 bases at V and 4 bases at J, leaving 3 bases unmatched. Per the germline V gene, CDR1 is LNHDA and CDR2 is SQIVND (reference sequence). The CDR3 loop reads CASRGTGGGYGYTF. DNA for the CDR3: TGTGCCAGTAGGGGGACAGGGGGCGGCTATGGCTACACCTTC. The whole variable domain, filled in from reference TRBV19 and TRBJ1-2, reads DGGITQSPKYLFRKEGQNVTLSCEQNLNHDAMYWYRQDPGQGLRLIYYSQIVNDFQKGDIAEGYSVSREKKESFPLTVTSAQKNPTAFYLCASRGTGGGYGYTFGSGTRLTVV.

There are a few counts of this clone. This chain connects TRBV5-1 to TRBJ2-7; D is possibly TRBD2 (5 bases). Germline-derived CDR1 and CDR2 are SGHRS and YFSETQ. Trimming stripped 5 bases from V and 3 bases from J, with 15 bases between. The CDR3 is 14 amino acids. The CDR3 DNA reads as TGCGCCAGCAGTTTGAGGGATTTGGGCTACGAGCAGTACTTC. Translation: CASSLRDLGYEQYF.

The chain employs TRBV15 and TRBJ1-4; D unclear. This CDR3 region has 16 residues. Looked up from germline, CDR1 is LNHNV and CDR2 is YYDKDF (reference sequence). Trimming cost V 1 base and J 2 bases, with 11 bases left between them. Here the CDR3 reads CATSRGEGKTNEKLFF. As DNA, the CDR3 is TGTGCCACCAGCAGAGGGGAAGGGAAGACTAATGAAAAACTGTTTTTT.

This sequence joins TRBV2 and TRBJ2-7; 12 bases match TRBD2. The ends lost 7 bases at V and 6 bases at J; junction bases unmatched: 7. Germline assignment: CDR1 SNHLY and CDR2 FYNNEI. The CDR3 runs to 14 residues. CDR3 DNA: TGTGCCAGCACAAAGACTAGCGGGAGTTCCGAGCAGTACTTC. This codes for CASTKTSGSSEQYF.